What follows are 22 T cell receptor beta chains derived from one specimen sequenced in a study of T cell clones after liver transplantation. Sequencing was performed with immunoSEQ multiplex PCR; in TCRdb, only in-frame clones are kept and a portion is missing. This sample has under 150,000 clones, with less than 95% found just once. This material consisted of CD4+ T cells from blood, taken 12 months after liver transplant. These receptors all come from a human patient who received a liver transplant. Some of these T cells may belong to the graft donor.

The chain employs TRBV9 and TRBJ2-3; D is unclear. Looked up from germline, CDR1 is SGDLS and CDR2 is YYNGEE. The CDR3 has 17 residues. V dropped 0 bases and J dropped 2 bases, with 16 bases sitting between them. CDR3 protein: CASSVAESFVDTDTQYF. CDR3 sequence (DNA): TGTGCCAGCAGCGTAGCCGAAAGTTTTGTGGACACAGATACGCAGTATTTT.

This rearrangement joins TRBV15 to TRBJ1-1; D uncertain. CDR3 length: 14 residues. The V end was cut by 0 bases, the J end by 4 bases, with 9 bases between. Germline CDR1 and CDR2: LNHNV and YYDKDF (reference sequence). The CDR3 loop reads CATSRDRLGTEAFF. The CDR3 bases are TGTGCCACCAGCAGAGATAGGTTGGGCACTGAAGCTTTCTTT.

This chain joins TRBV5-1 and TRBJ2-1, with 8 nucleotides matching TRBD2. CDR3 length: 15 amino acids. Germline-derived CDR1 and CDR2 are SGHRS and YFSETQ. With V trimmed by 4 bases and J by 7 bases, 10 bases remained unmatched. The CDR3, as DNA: TGCGCCAGCAGCCCGGACGGCGGGAGGCTAAATGAGCAGTTCTTC. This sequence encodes CASSPDGGRLNEQFF.

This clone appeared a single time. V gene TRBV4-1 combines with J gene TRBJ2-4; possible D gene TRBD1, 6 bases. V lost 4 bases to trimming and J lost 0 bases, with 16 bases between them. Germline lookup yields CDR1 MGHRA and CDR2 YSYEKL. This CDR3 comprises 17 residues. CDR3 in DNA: TGCGCCAGCAGCCTGAGGGACACCAGGCTAGCCAAAAACATTCAGTACTTC. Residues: CASSLRDTRLAKNIQYF.

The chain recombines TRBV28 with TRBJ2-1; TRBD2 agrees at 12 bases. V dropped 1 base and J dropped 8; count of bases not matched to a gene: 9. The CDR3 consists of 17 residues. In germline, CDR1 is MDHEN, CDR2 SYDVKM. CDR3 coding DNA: TGTGCCAGCAGTTTATTAGTGGAGACTAGCGGGAGCGATGAGCAGTTCTTC. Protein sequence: CASSLLVETSGSDEQFF.

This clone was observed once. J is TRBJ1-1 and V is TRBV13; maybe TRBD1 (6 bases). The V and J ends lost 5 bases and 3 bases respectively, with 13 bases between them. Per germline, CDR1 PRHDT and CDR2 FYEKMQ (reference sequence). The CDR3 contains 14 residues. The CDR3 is CASSGLGGHTEAFF. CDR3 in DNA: TGTGCCAGCAGCGGCCTAGGGGGGCACACTGAAGCTTTCTTT.

CDR3 protein: CASRREDTMNTEAFF. CDR3 sequence (DNA): TGTGCCAGCAGAAGGGAGGACACTATGAACACTGAAGCTTTCTTT. The chain is built from TRBV7-8 and TRBJ1-1; TRBD1 might be the D (5 bases). The CDR3 length is 15 residues. Germline CDR1 reads SGHVS; CDR2 reads FQNEAQ. Between the trimmed V and J ends, which lost 6 bases and 0 bases, there was a span of 14 bases.

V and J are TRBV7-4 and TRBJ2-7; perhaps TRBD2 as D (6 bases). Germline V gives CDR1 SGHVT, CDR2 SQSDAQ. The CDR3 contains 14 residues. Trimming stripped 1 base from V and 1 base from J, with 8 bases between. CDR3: CASSLVADSYEQYF. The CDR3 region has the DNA TGTGCCAGCAGCTTAGTAGCGGATTCCTACGAGCAGTACTTC.

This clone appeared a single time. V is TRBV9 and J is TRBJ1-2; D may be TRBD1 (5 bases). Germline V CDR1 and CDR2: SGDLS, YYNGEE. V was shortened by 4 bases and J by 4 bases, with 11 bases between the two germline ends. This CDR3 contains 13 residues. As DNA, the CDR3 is TGTGCCAGCAGCCCCACCGGGGGCTATGGCTACACCTTC. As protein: CASSPTGGYGYTF.

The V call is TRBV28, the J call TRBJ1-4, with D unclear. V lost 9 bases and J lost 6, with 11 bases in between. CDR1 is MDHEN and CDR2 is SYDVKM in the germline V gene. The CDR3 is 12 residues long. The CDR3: CASRTRDEKLFF. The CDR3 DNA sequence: TGTGCCAGTCGGACGAGGGATGAAAAACTGTTTTTT. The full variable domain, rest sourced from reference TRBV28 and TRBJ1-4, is DVKVTQSSRYLVKRTGEKVFLECVQDMDHENMFWYRQDPGLGLRLIYFSYDVKMKEKGDIPEGYSVSREKKERFSLILESASTNQTSMYLCASRTRDEKLFFGSGTQLSVL.

CDR3 DNA sequence: TGTGCCAGCAGCTTAGGGGGCCTCACCTACGAGCAGTACTTC. Its protein is CASSLGGLTYEQYF. V and J are TRBV11-2 and TRBJ2-7, with D possibly TRBD1 on 5 matching bases. V was cut by 1 base and J by 2 bases, with 9 bases left in between. Germline V gene sequence: CDR1 SGHAT, CDR2 FQNNGV. The CDR3 sequence is 14 residues long. The full variable domain, completed using reference TRBV11-2 and TRBJ2-7, is EAGVAQSPRYKIIEKRQSVAFWCNPISGHATLYWYQQILGQGPKLLIQFQNNGVVDDSQLPKDRFSAERLKGVDSTLKIQPAKLEDSAVYLCASSLGGLTYEQYFGPGTRLTVT.

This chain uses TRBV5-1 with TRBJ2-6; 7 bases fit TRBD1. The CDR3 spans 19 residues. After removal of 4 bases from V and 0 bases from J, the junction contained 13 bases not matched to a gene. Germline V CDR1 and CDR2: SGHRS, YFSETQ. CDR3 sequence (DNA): TGCGCCAGCAGCCCCACCCGACAGGGAGTCCTCTCTGGGGCCAACGTCCTGACTTTC. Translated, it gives CASSPTRQGVLSGANVLTF. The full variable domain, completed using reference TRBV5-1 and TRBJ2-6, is KAGVTQTPRYLIKTRGQQVTLSCSPISGHRSVSWYQQTPGQGLQFLFEYFSETQRNKGNFPGRFSGRQFSNSRSEMNVSTLELGDSALYLCASSPTRQGVLSGANVLTFGAGSRLTVL.

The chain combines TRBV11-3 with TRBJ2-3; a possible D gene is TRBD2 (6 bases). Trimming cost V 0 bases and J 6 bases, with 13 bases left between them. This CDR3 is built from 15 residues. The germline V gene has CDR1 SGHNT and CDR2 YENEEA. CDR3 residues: CASSLDSSVGDTQYF. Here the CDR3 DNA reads TGTGCCAGCAGCTTAGATTCTAGCGTTGGGGATACGCAGTATTTT.

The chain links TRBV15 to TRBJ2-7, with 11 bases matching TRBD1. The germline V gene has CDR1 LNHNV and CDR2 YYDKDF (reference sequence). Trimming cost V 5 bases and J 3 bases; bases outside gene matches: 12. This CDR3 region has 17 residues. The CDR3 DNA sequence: TGTGCCACCAGCTCCCGACCCGGGACAGGGGGGCACTACGAGCAGTACTTC. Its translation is CATSSRPGTGGHYEQYF. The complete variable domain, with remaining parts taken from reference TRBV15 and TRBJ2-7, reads DAMVIQNPRYQVTQFGKPVTLSCSQTLNHNVMYWYQQKSSQAPKLLFHYYDKDFNNEADTPDNFQSRRPNTSFCFLDIRSPGLGDTAMYLCATSSRPGTGGHYEQYFGPGTRLTVT.

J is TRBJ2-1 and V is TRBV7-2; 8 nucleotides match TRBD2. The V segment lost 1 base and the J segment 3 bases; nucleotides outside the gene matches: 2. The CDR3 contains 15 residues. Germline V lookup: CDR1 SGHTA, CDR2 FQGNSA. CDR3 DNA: TGTGCCAGCAGCTTAGGAAGCGGGGGCTACAATGAGCAGTTCTTC. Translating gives CASSLGSGGYNEQFF.

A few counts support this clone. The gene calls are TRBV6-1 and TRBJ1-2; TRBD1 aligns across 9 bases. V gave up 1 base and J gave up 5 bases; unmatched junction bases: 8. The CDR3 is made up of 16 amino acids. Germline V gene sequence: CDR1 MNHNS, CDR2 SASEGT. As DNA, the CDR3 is TGTGCCAGCAGTGAAGATGGACCCGGGACAGGGTATGGCTACACCTTC. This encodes CASSEDGPGTGYGYTF.

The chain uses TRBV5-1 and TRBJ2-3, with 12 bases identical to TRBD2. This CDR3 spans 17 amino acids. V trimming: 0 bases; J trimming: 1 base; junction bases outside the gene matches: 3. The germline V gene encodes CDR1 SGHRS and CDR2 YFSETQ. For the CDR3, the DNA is TGCGCCAGCAGCTTGGACCCTAGCGGGGGGGGCACAGATACGCAGTATTTT. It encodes CASSLDPSGGGTDTQYF. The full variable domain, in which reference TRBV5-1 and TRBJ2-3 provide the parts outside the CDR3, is KAGVTQTPRYLIKTRGQQVTLSCSPISGHRSVSWYQQTPGQGLQFLFEYFSETQRNKGNFPGRFSGRQFSNSRSEMNVSTLELGDSALYLCASSLDPSGGGTDTQYFGPGTRLTVL.

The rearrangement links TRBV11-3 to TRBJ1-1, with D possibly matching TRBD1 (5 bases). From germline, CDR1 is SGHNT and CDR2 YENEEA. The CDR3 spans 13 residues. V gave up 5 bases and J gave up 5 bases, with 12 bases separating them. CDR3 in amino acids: CASSPIGGTEAFF. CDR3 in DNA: TGTGCCAGCAGCCCCATCGGGGGTACTGAAGCTTTCTTT.

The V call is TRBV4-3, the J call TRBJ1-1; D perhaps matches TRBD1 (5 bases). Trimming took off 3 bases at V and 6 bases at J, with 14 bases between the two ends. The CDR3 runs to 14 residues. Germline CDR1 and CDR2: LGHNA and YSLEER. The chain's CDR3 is CASSQDGTGAEAFF. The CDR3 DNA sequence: TGCGCCAGCAGCCAGGATGGGACGGGGGCTGAAGCTTTCTTT.

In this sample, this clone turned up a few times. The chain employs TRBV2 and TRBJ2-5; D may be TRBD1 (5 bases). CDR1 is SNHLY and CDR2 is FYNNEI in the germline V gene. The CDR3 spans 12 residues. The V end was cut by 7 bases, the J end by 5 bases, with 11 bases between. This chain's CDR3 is CASNDSPETQYF. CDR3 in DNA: TGTGCCAGCAACGACAGCCCGGAGACCCAGTACTTC.

The CDR3 DNA is TGTGCCAGCTCACCCGTGGTGACGGGCGAGCAGTACTTC. Encoded protein: CASSPVVTGEQYF. This chain connects TRBV18 to TRBJ2-7; D ambiguous. In germline, CDR1 is KGHSH, CDR2 LQKENI. This CDR3 region has 13 residues. Trimming cost V 3 bases and J 6 bases, with 12 bases left between them.

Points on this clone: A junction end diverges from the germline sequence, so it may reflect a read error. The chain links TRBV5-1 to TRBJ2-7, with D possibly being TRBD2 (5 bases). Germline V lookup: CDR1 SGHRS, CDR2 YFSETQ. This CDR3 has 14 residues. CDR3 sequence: CASSLVPGSQSPTF. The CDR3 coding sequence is TGCGCCAGCAGCTTGGTCCCGGGGTCCCAGTCGCCTACTTTC.